The rows below give T cell receptor beta chains drawn from one sample of a study of T cells in Graves' hyperthyroidism and ophthalmopathy. TCRdb reprocessed the multiplex PCR reads via MiXCR and lists one record per CDR3 protein. The repertoire includes approximately 250,000 distinct CDR3 sequences, around 26% of them detected once, and about a third sits in the top ten. The sequenced material came from blood. These receptor sequences come from a woman in her 40s with Graves' ophthalmopathy. Both conserved end residues are part of each CDR3. D genes are given only for firm matches. Where a row states a size, it is once, few, many or the class of an expanded clone; other rows omit it.

J gene: TRBJ1-1; clone size: many; V gene: TRBV29-1; D gene: TRBD1; CDR3 protein: CSAINLQGFTEAFF; CDR3 DNA: TGCAGCGCCATCAACCTACAGGGGTTCACTGAAGCTTTCTTT
J gene: TRBJ1-2; clone size: many; V gene: TRBV14; D gene: NA; CDR3 protein: CASSPTGRPYTF; CDR3 DNA: TGTGCCAGCAGCCCGACCGGGCGACCCTACACCTTC
J gene: TRBJ2-7; clone size: NA; V gene: TRBV20-1; D gene: NA; CDR3 protein: CSAEDLNPYEQYF; CDR3 DNA: TGCAGTGCCGAGGACCTTAACCCCTACGAGCAGTACTTC
J gene: TRBJ2-5; clone size: NA; V gene: TRBV19; D gene: NA; CDR3 protein: CASKGGETQYF; CDR3 DNA: TGTGCCAGCAAGGGGGGCGAGACCCAGTACTTC
J gene: TRBJ2-7; clone size: many; V gene: TRBV6-5; D gene: TRBD2; CDR3 protein: CASSYSEAGVYEQYF; CDR3 DNA: TGTGCCAGCAGTTACTCTGAAGCGGGAGTGTACGAGCAGTACTTC
J gene: TRBJ2-2; clone size: many; V gene: TRBV11-2; D gene: NA; CDR3 protein: CASSPQTGINTGELFF; CDR3 DNA: TGTGCCAGCAGCCCACAGACAGGCATAAACACCGGGGAGCTGTTTTTT
J gene: TRBJ2-5; clone size: NA; V gene: TRBV6-1; D gene: NA; CDR3 protein: CASSALSGLQETQYF; CDR3 DNA: TGTGCCAGCAGTGCCCTTAGCGGACTCCAAGAGACCCAGTACTTC
J gene: TRBJ1-3; clone size: many; V gene: TRBV6-1; D gene: NA; CDR3 protein: CASSEDQAGNTIYF; CDR3 DNA: TGTGCCAGCAGTGAAGACCAGGCTGGAAACACCATATATTTT
J gene: TRBJ2-2; clone size: many; V gene: TRBV11-1; D gene: NA; CDR3 protein: CASSLGQTGELFF; CDR3 DNA: TGTGCCAGCAGCTTAGGACAGACCGGGGAGCTGTTTTTT
J gene: TRBJ1-1; clone size: NA; V gene: TRBV6-1; D gene: NA; CDR3 protein: CASSESFGAEAFF; CDR3 DNA: TGTGCCAGCAGTGAAAGTTTCGGGGCAGAAGCTTTCTTT
J gene: TRBJ1-6; clone size: many; V gene: TRBV2; D gene: NA; CDR3 protein: CASSPWLGGSNSPLHF; CDR3 DNA: TGTGCCAGCAGTCCCTGGTTGGGGGGGAGTAATTCACCCCTCCACTTT
J gene: TRBJ2-4; clone size: many; V gene: TRBV12-3/TRBV12-4; D gene: TRBD2; CDR3 protein: CASSWREARNIQYF; CDR3 DNA: TGTGCCAGCAGTTGGCGGGAGGCCAGAAACATTCAGTACTTC
J gene: TRBJ2-7; clone size: many; V gene: TRBV30; D gene: NA; CDR3 protein: CAWSVGGGATYEQYF; CDR3 DNA: TGTGCCTGGAGTGTAGGTGGGGGAGCGACCTACGAGCAGTACTTC
J gene: TRBJ2-7; clone size: few; V gene: TRBV20-1; D gene: NA; CDR3 protein: CSARGTIGTTYEQSF; CDR3 DNA: TGCAGTGCTAGAGGGACTATCGGAACTACCTACGAGCAGTCCTTC
J gene: TRBJ1-1; clone size: NA; V gene: TRBV6-1; D gene: NA; CDR3 protein: CASSKIGTEAFF; CDR3 DNA: TGTGCCAGCAGTAAAATCGGGACTGAAGCTTTCTTT
J gene: TRBJ1-2; clone size: many; V gene: TRBV9; D gene: NA; CDR3 protein: CASSVEGWSGYTF; CDR3 DNA: TGTGCCAGCAGCGTAGAGGGGTGGAGTGGCTACACCTTC
J gene: TRBJ1-2; clone size: many; V gene: TRBV28; D gene: NA; CDR3 protein: CASSPVNYGYTF; CDR3 DNA: TGTGCCAGCAGCCCAGTTAACTATGGCTACACCTTC
J gene: TRBJ2-7; clone size: NA; V gene: TRBV5-1; D gene: TRBD2; CDR3 protein: CASSLQAGGTYEQYF; CDR3 DNA: TGCGCCAGCAGCTTACAGGCGGGAGGTACCTACGAGCAGTACTTC
J gene: TRBJ2-7; clone size: NA; V gene: TRBV6-1; D gene: TRBD2; CDR3 protein: CASRLAGGIYEQYF; CDR3 DNA: TGTGCCAGCAGACTAGCGGGGGGGATCTACGAGCAGTACTTC
J gene: TRBJ2-6; clone size: medium-sized; V gene: TRBV6-1; D gene: NA; CDR3 protein: CASSAGPISGANVLTF; CDR3 DNA: TGTGCCAGCAGTGCTGGACCGATCTCTGGGGCCAACGTCCTGACTTTC
J gene: TRBJ2-6; clone size: many; V gene: TRBV7-8; D gene: TRBD1; CDR3 protein: CASSGQGADASGANVLTF; CDR3 DNA: TGTGCCAGCAGCGGCCAGGGGGCCGACGCCTCTGGGGCCAACGTCCTGACTTTC
J gene: TRBJ2-5; clone size: many; V gene: TRBV18; D gene: NA; CDR3 protein: CASSLTFLDHYQETQYF; CDR3 DNA: TGTGCCAGCTCACTTACGTTCTTGGACCACTACCAAGAGACCCAGTACTTC
J gene: TRBJ2-5; clone size: many; V gene: TRBV19; D gene: NA; CDR3 protein: CASSIRPGDQETQYF; CDR3 DNA: TGTGCCAGTAGTATCCGCCCAGGGGACCAAGAGACCCAGTACTTC
J gene: TRBJ2-7; clone size: many; V gene: TRBV6-1; D gene: NA; CDR3 protein: CASSEVSGFYEQYF; CDR3 DNA: TGTGCCAGCAGTGAAGTCTCGGGCTTCTACGAGCAGTACTTC
J gene: TRBJ2-7; clone size: NA; V gene: TRBV5-1; D gene: NA; CDR3 protein: CASRHGQSYEQYF; CDR3 DNA: TGCGCCAGCAGACACGGACAGAGCTACGAGCAGTACTTC